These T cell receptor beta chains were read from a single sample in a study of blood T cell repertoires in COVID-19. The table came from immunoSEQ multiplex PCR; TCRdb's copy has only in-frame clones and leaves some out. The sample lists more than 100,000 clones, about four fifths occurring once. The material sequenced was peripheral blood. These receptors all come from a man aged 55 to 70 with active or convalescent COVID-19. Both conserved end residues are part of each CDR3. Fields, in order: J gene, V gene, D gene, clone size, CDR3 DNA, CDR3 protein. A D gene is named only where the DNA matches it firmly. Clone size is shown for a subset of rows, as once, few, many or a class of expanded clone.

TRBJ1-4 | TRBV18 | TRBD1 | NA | TGTGCCAGCTCACCAAGGGACAGGGCGGATGAAAAACTGTTTTTT | CASSPRDRADEKLFF
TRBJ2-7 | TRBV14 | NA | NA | TGTGCCAGCAGCCTCGGTAGCCCGCCCTACGAGCAGTACTTC | CASSLGSPPYEQYF
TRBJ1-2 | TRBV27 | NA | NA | TGTGCCAGCAGCCCGATGCAGTACAGGGAAAAATCTAACTATGGCTACACCTTC | CASSPMQYREKSNYGYTF
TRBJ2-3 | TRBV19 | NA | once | TGTGCCAGTAGTATGTGGCAGAGCACAGATACGCAGTATTTT | CASSMWQSTDTQYF
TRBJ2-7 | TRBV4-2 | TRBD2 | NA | TGTGCCAGCAGCCTCAGTCAGCGGGAAACTTACGAGCAGTACTTC | CASSLSQRETYEQYF
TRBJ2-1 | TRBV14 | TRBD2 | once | TGTGCCAGCAGCCAAAGGGGAGGGAATGGGTACAATGAGCAGTTCTTC | CASSQRGGNGYNEQFF
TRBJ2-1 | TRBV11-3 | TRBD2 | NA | TGTGCCAGCAGCTTAGATGGACTAGCGGGAACTGAGCAGTTCTTC | CASSLDGLAGTEQFF
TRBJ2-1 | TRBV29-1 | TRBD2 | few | TGCAGCGTGGGGGGGGAATTGAATGAGCAGTTCTTC | CSVGGELNEQFF
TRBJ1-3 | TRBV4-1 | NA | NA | TGCGCCAGCAGCCAAGCGCCGTTGGTCGGGGGGGCCTCTGGAAACACCATATATTTT | CASSQAPLVGGASGNTIYF
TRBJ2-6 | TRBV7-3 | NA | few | TGTGCCAGCAGCCCGTCCGGCAACGTCCTGACTTTC | CASSPSGNVLTF
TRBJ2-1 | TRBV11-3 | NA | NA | TGTGCCAGCAGCTTAGTGGCGCAGGTTGGACTCAATGAGCAGTTCTTC | CASSLVAQVGLNEQFF
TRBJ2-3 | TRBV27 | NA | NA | TGTGCCAGCAGCAGTTTAGATACGCAGTATTTT | CASSSLDTQYF
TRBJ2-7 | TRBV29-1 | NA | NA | TGCAGCGTTGGGAGGGATAGGGCCTACGAGCAGTACTTC | CSVGRDRAYEQYF
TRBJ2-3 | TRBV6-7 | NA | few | TGTGCCAGCAGACAATCAGGGGATTCCACAGATACGCAGTATTTT | CASRQSGDSTDTQYF
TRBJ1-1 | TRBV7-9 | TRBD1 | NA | TGTGCCAGCAGCTTAGTAGGGTCAGGGGGCACTGAAGCTTTCTTT | CASSLVGSGGTEAFF
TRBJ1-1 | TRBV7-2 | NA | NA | TGTGCCAGCAGCTTTGACTGGGAGGCCACTGAAGCTTTCTTT | CASSFDWEATEAFF
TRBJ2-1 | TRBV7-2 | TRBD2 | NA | TGTGCCAGCAGCTTAGAGCCTAGCGGGGCCCAATACAATGAGCAGTTCTTC | CASSLEPSGAQYNEQFF
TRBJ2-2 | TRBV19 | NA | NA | TGTGCCAGTACCTCCTCCGAGGTCCCCGGGGAGCTGTTTTTT | CASTSSEVPGELFF
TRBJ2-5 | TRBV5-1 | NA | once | TGCGCCAGCACCCTGGGGGGGGGCCAAGGGACCCAGTACTTC | CASTLGGGQGTQYF
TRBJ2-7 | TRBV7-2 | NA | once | TGTGCCAGCAGCTTAGAATACTCCTACGAGCAGTACTTC | CASSLEYSYEQYF
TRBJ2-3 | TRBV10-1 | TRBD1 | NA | TGCGCCAGCAGTGAAGGCAGGGGGCGGATATTCGGACACACAGATACGCAGTATTTT | CASSEGRGRIFGHTDTQYF
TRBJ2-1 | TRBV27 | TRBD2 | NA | TGTGCCGCGCGGGCTAGCGGACCCTCTAGTAATGAGCAGTTCTTC | CAARASGPSSNEQFF
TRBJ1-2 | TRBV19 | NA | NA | TGTGCCAGTAGTCCACAGGGAGATGGCTACACCTTC | CASSPQGDGYTF
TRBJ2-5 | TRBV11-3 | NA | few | TGTGCCAGCAGCTTATCGGCGGGGACCCCCCAAGAGACCCAGTACTTC | CASSLSAGTPQETQYF
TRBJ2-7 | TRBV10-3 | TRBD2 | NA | TGTGCCATCAGTGAGGGTTCCGGGGGGGATATCTACGAGCAGTACTTC | CAISEGSGGDIYEQYF
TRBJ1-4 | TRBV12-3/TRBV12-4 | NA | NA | TGTGCCAGCAGTAGACAGGCTGTGGGAAAACTGTTTTTT | CASSRQAVGKLFF
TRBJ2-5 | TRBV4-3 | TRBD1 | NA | TGCGCCAGCAGCCAAGTAGGGGGACAGCTGTACCAAGAGACCCAGTACTTC | CASSQVGGQLYQETQYF
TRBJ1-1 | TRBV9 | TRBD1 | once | TGTGCCAGCAGCGTCACAGGGGGCCCCAACACTGAAGCTTTCTTT | CASSVTGGPNTEAFF
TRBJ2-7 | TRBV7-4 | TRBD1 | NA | TGTGCCAGCAGCGGCCAGGGGGCTTGGTCCTACGAGCAGTACTTC | CASSGQGAWSYEQYF
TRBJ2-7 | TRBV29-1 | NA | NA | TGCAGCGTTGATGTAGCCAGGGGTTCCGAGCAGTACTTC | CSVDVARGSEQYF
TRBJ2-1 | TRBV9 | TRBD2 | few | TGTGCCAGCAGCTTGAAGGGGACTAGCGGGAATAGTTTCGATGAGCAGTTCTTC | CASSLKGTSGNSFDEQFF
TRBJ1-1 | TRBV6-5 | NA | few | TGTGCCAGCAGGACTTACAGGGTTGGAGCTTTCTTT | CASRTYRVGAFF
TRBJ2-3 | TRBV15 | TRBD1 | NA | TGTGCCACCAGCAGAGGTAACAGGGGCGCAGATACGCAGTATTTT | CATSRGNRGADTQYF
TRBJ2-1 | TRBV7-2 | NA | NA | TGTGCCAGCAGCTCCGAGGTTGAGCAGTTCTTC | CASSSEVEQFF
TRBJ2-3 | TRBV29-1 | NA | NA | TGCAGCGTTGGAAACAGGTTGAGCACAGATACGCAGTATTTT | CSVGNRLSTDTQYF
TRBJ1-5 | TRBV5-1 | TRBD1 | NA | TGCGCCAGCAGCTTGGGTGGGACAGGCAATCAGCCCCAGCATTTT | CASSLGGTGNQPQHF
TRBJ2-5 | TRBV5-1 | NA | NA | TGCGCCAGCAGTAGGGAGTACCAAGAGACCCAGTACTTC | CASSREYQETQYF
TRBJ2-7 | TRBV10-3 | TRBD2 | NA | TGTGCCATCAGTGAGACTAGCGGGACAAGCGAGCAGTACTTC | CAISETSGTSEQYF
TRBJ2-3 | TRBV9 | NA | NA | TGTGCCAGCAGCCTATCAGGGGCAGGGGGGACAGATACGCAGTATTTT | CASSLSGAGGTDTQYF
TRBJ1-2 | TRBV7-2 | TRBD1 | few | TGTGCCAGCAGCCTACAGGGGGCGGTAGGCTACACCTTC | CASSLQGAVGYTF
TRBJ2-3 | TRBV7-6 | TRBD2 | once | TGTGCCAGCAGCCATTCCCCACTAGCGGGAGTTTGCTTAGATACGCAGTATTTT | CASSHSPLAGVCLDTQYF
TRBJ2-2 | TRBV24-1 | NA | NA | TGTGCCACCAGTGATCCGTACACCGGGGAGCTGTTTTTT | CATSDPYTGELFF
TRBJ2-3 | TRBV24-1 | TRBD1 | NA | TGTGCCCCGGGCAGGGGGCAGCGTGCCAGTCGCACAGATACGCAGTATTTT | CAPGRGQRASRTDTQYF
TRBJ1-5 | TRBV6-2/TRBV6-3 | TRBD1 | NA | TGTGCCAGCAGTTACTTAAGTCCGGGACAGGGGATTGATCAGCCCCAGCATTTT | CASSYLSPGQGIDQPQHF
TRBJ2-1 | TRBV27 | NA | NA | TGTGCCAGCAGTTTAGGGTCGGGGGTTATCAATGAGCAGTTCTTC | CASSLGSGVINEQFF
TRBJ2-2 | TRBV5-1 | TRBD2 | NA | TGCGCCAGCAGCCTGGGACTAGCCGGCGGGGAGCTGTTTTTT | CASSLGLAGGELFF
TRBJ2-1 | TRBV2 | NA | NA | TGTGCCAGCAGTTTGGGGTATCGCGGGTCCTACAATGAGCAGTTCTTC | CASSLGYRGSYNEQFF
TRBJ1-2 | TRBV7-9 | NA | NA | TGTGCCAGCAGCTTAGATCATAACTATGGCTACACCTTC | CASSLDHNYGYTF
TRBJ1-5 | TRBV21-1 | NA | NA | TGTGCCAGCAGCATACGGGGTGGATATAGCAATCAGCCCCAGCATTTT | CASSIRGGYSNQPQHF
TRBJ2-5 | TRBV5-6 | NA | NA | TGTGCCAGCAGCTTGCCGCCGACAGGTGTGGGCGAGACCCAGTACTTC | CASSLPPTGVGETQYF
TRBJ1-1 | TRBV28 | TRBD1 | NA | TGTGCCAGCAGTTTACCGGGGGCAGGGGGAACTGAAGCTTTCTTT | CASSLPGAGGTEAFF
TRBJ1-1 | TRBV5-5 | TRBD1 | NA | TGTGCCAGCAGCTTGGCCATCTTAGTGGGACAGAGTGAAGCTTTCTTT | CASSLAILVGQSEAFF
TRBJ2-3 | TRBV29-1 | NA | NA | TGCAGCGTTGAATCAGGGGGGACAGATACGCAGTATTTT | CSVESGGTDTQYF